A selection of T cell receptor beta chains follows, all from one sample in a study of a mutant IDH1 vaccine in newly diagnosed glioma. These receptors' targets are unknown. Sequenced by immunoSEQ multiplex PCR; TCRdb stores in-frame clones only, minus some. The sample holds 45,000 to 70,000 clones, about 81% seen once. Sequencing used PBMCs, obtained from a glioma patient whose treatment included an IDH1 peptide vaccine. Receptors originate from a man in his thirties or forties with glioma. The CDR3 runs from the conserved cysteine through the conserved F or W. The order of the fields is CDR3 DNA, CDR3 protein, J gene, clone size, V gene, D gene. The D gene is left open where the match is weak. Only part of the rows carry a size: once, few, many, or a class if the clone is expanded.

cdr3_nt: TGTGCCAGCAGCTTTTGGGGACAGGGGGCAGGCGGGGCCAACGTCCTGACTTTC; cdr3_aa: CASSFWGQGAGGANVLTF; j_call: TRBJ2-6; clone_size: NA; v_call: TRBV7-9; d_call: TRBD1
cdr3_nt: TGTGCCAGCAGTTACTCTCAGGATTCCTACGAGCAGTACTTC; cdr3_aa: CASSYSQDSYEQYF; j_call: TRBJ2-7; clone_size: NA; v_call: TRBV6-6; d_call: NA
cdr3_nt: TGTGCCAGCTCACACGGACAGAGATATAGCAATCAGCCCCAGCATTTT; cdr3_aa: CASSHGQRYSNQPQHF; j_call: TRBJ1-5; clone_size: NA; v_call: TRBV18; d_call: NA
cdr3_nt: TGTGCCAGCAGCCTGATGGGACAGAGACAAAACACTGAAGCTTTCTTT; cdr3_aa: CASSLMGQRQNTEAFF; j_call: TRBJ1-1; clone_size: NA; v_call: TRBV27; d_call: TRBD1
cdr3_nt: TGTGCCAGCAGCCAGGGACAGGTCAATGAGCAGTTCTTC; cdr3_aa: CASSQGQVNEQFF; j_call: TRBJ2-1; clone_size: NA; v_call: TRBV28; d_call: TRBD1
cdr3_nt: TGTGCCAGTAGTCCATCCGCGGCAAAACCCCTCCACTTT; cdr3_aa: CASSPSAAKPLHF; j_call: TRBJ1-6; clone_size: few; v_call: TRBV19; d_call: NA
cdr3_nt: TGCGCCAGCAGCCTCACGCGGGACAGACAAACTAACTATGGCTACACCTTC; cdr3_aa: CASSLTRDRQTNYGYTF; j_call: TRBJ1-2; clone_size: NA; v_call: TRBV4-1; d_call: TRBD1
cdr3_nt: TGTGCCAGCAGCTCCCGAGGGACTAGCGGGGGGCTGTATACGCAGTATTTT; cdr3_aa: CASSSRGTSGGLYTQYF; j_call: TRBJ2-3; clone_size: NA; v_call: TRBV5-4; d_call: TRBD2
cdr3_nt: TGTGCCAGCAGCGATAGACTCCTGGGGAAAGGTGAGCAGTTCTTC; cdr3_aa: CASSDRLLGKGEQFF; j_call: TRBJ2-1; clone_size: NA; v_call: TRBV2; d_call: NA
cdr3_nt: TGTGCCAGCAGCTTAGTAGCGGGCGGCCAAGAGACCCAGTACTTC; cdr3_aa: CASSLVAGGQETQYF; j_call: TRBJ2-5; clone_size: NA; v_call: TRBV7-9; d_call: TRBD2
cdr3_nt: TGTGCCAGTAACGACCCCGGGACAGAGACCGGGGAGCTGTTTTTT; cdr3_aa: CASNDPGTETGELFF; j_call: TRBJ2-2; clone_size: NA; v_call: TRBV19; d_call: TRBD1
cdr3_nt: TGTGCCAGCAGCCGACCCCTAGGGGGGGGAGCCAATGAGCAGTTCTTC; cdr3_aa: CASSRPLGGGANEQFF; j_call: TRBJ2-1; clone_size: NA; v_call: TRBV11-2; d_call: NA
cdr3_nt: TGTGCCAGCAGTTTTCAGGGCGGACTGGCGGGCTACACCTTC; cdr3_aa: CASSFQGGLAGYTF; j_call: TRBJ1-2; clone_size: NA; v_call: TRBV6-5; d_call: NA
cdr3_nt: TGTGCCAGCAGTTATCAACAGGAGGGGCGCTTTGGCTACACCTTC; cdr3_aa: CASSYQQEGRFGYTF; j_call: TRBJ1-2; clone_size: NA; v_call: TRBV6-5; d_call: NA
cdr3_nt: TGTGCCAGCAGGGAAGGTATAGTCTACTCACCCCTCCACTTT; cdr3_aa: CASREGIVYSPLHF; j_call: TRBJ1-6; clone_size: NA; v_call: TRBV2; d_call: NA
cdr3_nt: TGTGCCAGAAGCTTGGTACCCCCTCACGAAACCCAGAACACTGAAGCTTTCTTT; cdr3_aa: CARSLVPPHETQNTEAFF; j_call: TRBJ1-1; clone_size: NA; v_call: TRBV5-3; d_call: NA
cdr3_nt: TGTGCCAGCTCACCCCTGGGGCCCCATGAAGCTTTCTTT; cdr3_aa: CASSPLGPHEAFF; j_call: TRBJ1-1; clone_size: few; v_call: TRBV18; d_call: NA
cdr3_nt: TGTGCCAGCAGCCGCGGACAGGGGGACCCCTATAATTCACCCCTCCACTTT; cdr3_aa: CASSRGQGDPYNSPLHF; j_call: TRBJ1-6; clone_size: NA; v_call: TRBV7-9; d_call: TRBD1
cdr3_nt: TGTGCCAGCAGTGTAGGGGGTGGCTACACCTTC; cdr3_aa: CASSVGGGYTF; j_call: TRBJ1-2; clone_size: NA; v_call: TRBV6-1; d_call: NA
cdr3_nt: TGTGCCAGCAGCGATCGACTAGACAATGAGCAGTTCTTC; cdr3_aa: CASSDRLDNEQFF; j_call: TRBJ2-1; clone_size: NA; v_call: TRBV13; d_call: NA
cdr3_nt: TGTGCCAGCAGTGAAGGGCAGGGAGGCGATACGCAGTATTTT; cdr3_aa: CASSEGQGGDTQYF; j_call: TRBJ2-3; clone_size: once; v_call: TRBV25-1; d_call: NA
cdr3_nt: TGTGCCAGCAGCAGATCCGGGACAGGGATCGAGACCCAGTACTTC; cdr3_aa: CASSRSGTGIETQYF; j_call: TRBJ2-5; clone_size: NA; v_call: TRBV5-8; d_call: TRBD1
cdr3_nt: TGTGCCAGCAGGCGCAACACTGAAGCTTTCTTT; cdr3_aa: CASRRNTEAFF; j_call: TRBJ1-1; clone_size: few; v_call: TRBV2; d_call: NA
cdr3_nt: TGTGCCAGCAGACTAGACAGGGCAACTAATGAAAAACTGTTTTTT; cdr3_aa: CASRLDRATNEKLFF; j_call: TRBJ1-4; clone_size: NA; v_call: TRBV6-5; d_call: TRBD1
cdr3_nt: TGCGCCAGCAGCCAAGATGGCGGCACAGATACGCAGTATTTT; cdr3_aa: CASSQDGGTDTQYF; j_call: TRBJ2-3; clone_size: once; v_call: TRBV4-1; d_call: NA
cdr3_nt: TGCGCCAGCAGCGGACAGGGACCTGAAGCTTTCTTT; cdr3_aa: CASSGQGPEAFF; j_call: TRBJ1-1; clone_size: few; v_call: TRBV10-2; d_call: TRBD1
cdr3_nt: TGCAGCTGTTATGTGTCAACCCAAGAGACCCAGTACTTC; cdr3_aa: CSCYVSTQETQYF; j_call: TRBJ2-5; clone_size: NA; v_call: TRBV29-1; d_call: NA
cdr3_nt: TGTGCCAGCAGGCTGGCAGGGTCCTGGGGCGACGAGCAGTACTTC; cdr3_aa: CASRLAGSWGDEQYF; j_call: TRBJ2-7; clone_size: NA; v_call: TRBV11-2; d_call: NA
cdr3_nt: TGTGCCAGCAGCTCCATCGTGGTCCTGACTTTC; cdr3_aa: CASSSIVVLTF; j_call: TRBJ2-6; clone_size: NA; v_call: TRBV7-9; d_call: NA
cdr3_nt: TGTGCCAGCAGCTTGCGGATACTGACGGAGACCCAGTACTTC; cdr3_aa: CASSLRILTETQYF; j_call: TRBJ2-5; clone_size: NA; v_call: TRBV5-6; d_call: NA
cdr3_nt: TGTGCCAGCAGCTTAGTTGGGGGCATCCTCTCTGGAAACACCATATATTTT; cdr3_aa: CASSLVGGILSGNTIYF; j_call: TRBJ1-3; clone_size: NA; v_call: TRBV13; d_call: NA
cdr3_nt: TGTGCCAGCTCACCAAGGAGGACAGGGCAGAGTGAAGCTTTCTTT; cdr3_aa: CASSPRRTGQSEAFF; j_call: TRBJ1-1; clone_size: NA; v_call: TRBV18; d_call: TRBD1
cdr3_nt: TGTGCCAGCAGCCAGACGGGGAGCTCCTACGAGCAGTACTTC; cdr3_aa: CASSQTGSSYEQYF; j_call: TRBJ2-7; clone_size: NA; v_call: TRBV7-8; d_call: NA
cdr3_nt: TGTGCCAGCAGTTTATCGGCCGGAGAAAGAATCTATGGCTACACCTTC; cdr3_aa: CASSLSAGERIYGYTF; j_call: TRBJ1-2; clone_size: NA; v_call: TRBV27; d_call: NA
cdr3_nt: TGTGCCAGCAGCTTAGCCCACCACATTAACTATGGCTACACCTTC; cdr3_aa: CASSLAHHINYGYTF; j_call: TRBJ1-2; clone_size: once; v_call: TRBV7-2; d_call: NA
cdr3_nt: TGCGCCAGCAGTCAATCCTGGGACAGGGGCTCACCCGGGGAGCTGTTTTTT; cdr3_aa: CASSQSWDRGSPGELFF; j_call: TRBJ2-2; clone_size: once; v_call: TRBV23-1; d_call: TRBD1
cdr3_nt: TGTGCCAGCAGGAGGGGGCGAAATCAGCCCCAGCATTTT; cdr3_aa: CASRRGRNQPQHF; j_call: TRBJ1-5; clone_size: once; v_call: TRBV6-1; d_call: TRBD1
cdr3_nt: TGTGCCAGCAGAGAATACGGCAGTCGAACTGAAGCTTTCTTT; cdr3_aa: CASREYGSRTEAFF; j_call: TRBJ1-1; clone_size: NA; v_call: TRBV6-6; d_call: NA
cdr3_nt: TGTGCCAGCAGCCTTAGAGGGACAGGTGCCTACGAGCAGTACTTC; cdr3_aa: CASSLRGTGAYEQYF; j_call: TRBJ2-7; clone_size: NA; v_call: TRBV7-9; d_call: TRBD1
cdr3_nt: TGTGCCAGCAGCTTATCGGGACAGTGGAATTCACCCCTCCACTTT; cdr3_aa: CASSLSGQWNSPLHF; j_call: TRBJ1-6; clone_size: NA; v_call: TRBV5-6; d_call: TRBD1
cdr3_nt: TGTGCCAGCCGCGAAAATGCCTACGAGCAGTACTTC; cdr3_aa: CASRENAYEQYF; j_call: TRBJ2-7; clone_size: NA; v_call: TRBV6-5; d_call: NA
cdr3_nt: TGCAGCGTTGAAGAACTTCTAGCGGGGGTCCTCACAGATACGCAGTATTTT; cdr3_aa: CSVEELLAGVLTDTQYF; j_call: TRBJ2-3; clone_size: NA; v_call: TRBV29-1; d_call: TRBD2
cdr3_nt: TGTGCCAGCAGCCAAAGGGGGGTGACCTACGAGCAGTACTTC; cdr3_aa: CASSQRGVTYEQYF; j_call: TRBJ2-7; clone_size: NA; v_call: TRBV13; d_call: NA
cdr3_nt: TGTGCCAGCAGTTACTACGGGGGGGGATATGGCTACACCTTC; cdr3_aa: CASSYYGGGYGYTF; j_call: TRBJ1-2; clone_size: NA; v_call: TRBV6-5; d_call: NA
cdr3_nt: TGTGCCAGCAGTTACTCAAGGGGGCCCAATGAAAAACTGTTTTTT; cdr3_aa: CASSYSRGPNEKLFF; j_call: TRBJ1-4; clone_size: NA; v_call: TRBV6-6; d_call: TRBD1
cdr3_nt: TGCGCCAGCAGCGGGACAGGGGATTATGGCTACACCTTC; cdr3_aa: CASSGTGDYGYTF; j_call: TRBJ1-2; clone_size: NA; v_call: TRBV5-1; d_call: TRBD1
cdr3_nt: TGTGCCAGCAGCCCCCCACAGGGACGAACTGAAGCTTTCTTT; cdr3_aa: CASSPPQGRTEAFF; j_call: TRBJ1-1; clone_size: NA; v_call: TRBV7-9; d_call: NA
cdr3_nt: TGTGCCAGCAGCCCCCAGGGACAGGGGCGGGTTGGGCAGTACTTC; cdr3_aa: CASSPQGQGRVGQYF; j_call: TRBJ2-7; clone_size: NA; v_call: TRBV7-9; d_call: TRBD1
cdr3_nt: TGCGCCAGCAGCATCCAGGGCGGAATCTATGGCTACACCTTC; cdr3_aa: CASSIQGGIYGYTF; j_call: TRBJ1-2; clone_size: NA; v_call: TRBV5-1; d_call: NA
cdr3_nt: TGCGCCAGCAGCCAACCTAGCGGGGGGATCCACAATGAGCAGTTCTTC; cdr3_aa: CASSQPSGGIHNEQFF; j_call: TRBJ2-1; clone_size: few; v_call: TRBV4-1; d_call: TRBD2
cdr3_nt: TGCGCCAGCAGCCAAGATCCCAGGGGAGACTATGGCTACACCTTC; cdr3_aa: CASSQDPRGDYGYTF; j_call: TRBJ1-2; clone_size: NA; v_call: TRBV4-1; d_call: NA
cdr3_nt: TGTGCCAGCTCACCTATCGGAATAGTCCAAGAGACCCAGTACTTC; cdr3_aa: CASSPIGIVQETQYF; j_call: TRBJ2-5; clone_size: NA; v_call: TRBV18; d_call: NA
cdr3_nt: TGTGCCAGCTCACCAATATTATTGAAACGAGCAACTAATGAAAAACTGTTTTTT; cdr3_aa: CASSPILLKRATNEKLFF; j_call: TRBJ1-4; clone_size: NA; v_call: TRBV18; d_call: NA
cdr3_nt: TGTGCCAGCAGCGCCCCCACTCGGAGTCCCAGGGGCACAGATACGCAGTATTTT; cdr3_aa: CASSAPTRSPRGTDTQYF; j_call: TRBJ2-3; clone_size: NA; v_call: TRBV9; d_call: NA
cdr3_nt: TGTGCCAGTAGTATAAACAGGGGTAGAAATTCACCCCTCCACTTT; cdr3_aa: CASSINRGRNSPLHF; j_call: TRBJ1-6; clone_size: NA; v_call: TRBV19; d_call: TRBD1